One sample yielded the 23 T cell receptor beta chains listed below, sequenced in a study of CD8 T cells in Susac syndrome. Reverse transcription of about 0.45 to 1 ug RNA was performed with random hexamers. MiXCR, applied by TCRdb to the immunoSEQ multiplex PCR reads, yields one record per CDR3 protein. The data contain fewer than 150,000 distinct CDR3 sequences, more than 85% of them singletons. Sequences were obtained from CD8+ T cells from PBMCs. The source of these receptors is a human donor with Susac syndrome.

The chain recombines TRBV4-1 with TRBJ2-1, with D perhaps matching TRBD1 (5 bases). The CDR3 has 14 amino acids. The germline V gene encodes CDR1 MGHRA and CDR2 YSYEKL. The V and J ends lost 4 bases and 9 bases respectively, with 16 bases between them. In DNA, the CDR3 is TGCGCCAGCAGCCTAGAAGGCCGTAGGGGTGAGCAGTTCTTC. Translated, it gives CASSLEGRRGEQFF.

The CDR3 is CASRGRAPYEQYF. The CDR3 DNA reads as TGTGCCAGCAGAGGACGGGCCCCCTACGAGCAGTACTTC. The rearrangement uses TRBV27 and TRBJ2-7; no definite D call. V was trimmed by 6 bases and J by 2 bases, leaving 11 bases between them. CDR3 length equals 13 residues. Germline-derived CDR1 and CDR2 are MNHEY and SMNVEV (reference sequence).

The chain has TRBV12-3 or TRBV12-4 and TRBJ2-2; a possible D gene is TRBD2 (5 bases). The CDR3 contains 12 residues. Trimming removed 9 bases from V and 5 bases from J, with 10 bases in between. CDR3 sequence reads: CASIRRTGELFF. Here the CDR3 DNA reads TGTGCCAGTATTAGGAGGACCGGGGAGCTGTTTTTT.

This chain joins TRBV6-5 and TRBJ2-3; D is perhaps TRBD2 (7 bases). The CDR3 totals 15 residues. V dropped 6 bases and J dropped 3 bases, with 16 bases sitting between them. The germline V gene has CDR1 MNHEY and CDR2 SVGAGI. The CDR3 coding sequence is TGTGCCAGCAGCCGTGAGGGGGAGGGGACAGATACGCAGTATTTT. Translation gives CASSREGEGTDTQYF.

This chain uses TRBV19 with TRBJ2-1; D is unclear. Germline CDR1 reads LNHDA; CDR2 reads SQIVND (reference sequence). This CDR3 is built from 15 residues. Trimming shortened V by 3 bases and J by 5 bases, and 14 bases separated the two germline ends. This CDR3 is CASSMWLGPDNEQFF. CDR3 in DNA: TGTGCCAGTAGTATGTGGCTGGGTCCGGACAATGAGCAGTTCTTC.

The CDR3 nucleotides are TGTGCCAGCAGCTCGAAAGAGAGAAGTGAAAAACTGTTTTTT. Residues: CASSSKERSEKLFF. The chain couples TRBV7-9 to TRBJ1-4, with unresolved D. The V end was cut by 4 bases, the J end by 7 bases, with 13 bases between. This CDR3 comprises 14 residues. Looked up from germline, CDR1 is SEHNR and CDR2 is FQNEAQ (reference sequence).

The genes are TRBV18 and TRBJ2-5; tentatively, D is TRBD1 (5 bases). This CDR3 spans 12 amino acids. The V gene's germline CDR1 is KGHSH and CDR2 LQKENI. Trimming left V 1 base short and J 5 bases short, with 5 bases between. This CDR3 is CASSPRGETQYF. In nucleotides, the CDR3 is TGTGCCAGCTCACCACGGGGCGAGACCCAGTACTTC.

The chain is built from TRBV24-1 and TRBJ2-3; D gene uncertain. CDR1 and CDR2 (germline): KGHDR, SFDVKD. V lost 3 bases to trimming and J lost 5 bases, with 17 bases between them. The CDR3 sequence is 16 residues long. In nucleotides, the CDR3 is TGTGCCACCAGTGATAGGAGCGCCAACGTTATAGATACGCAGTATTTT. The encoded protein is CATSDRSANVIDTQYF.

The CDR3 region has the DNA TGCGCCAGCAGCCCACGGGACTTAGGCGCAGATACGCAGTATTTT. Its protein is CASSPRDLGADTQYF. The chain combines TRBV4-1 with TRBJ2-3, with D possibly TRBD2 on 6 matching bases. V lost 4 bases and J lost 4, with 15 bases in between. Germline-derived CDR1 and CDR2 are MGHRA and YSYEKL. This CDR3 is 15 amino acids long.

This sequence joins TRBV12-3 or TRBV12-4 and TRBJ2-7; D perhaps matches TRBD2 (6 bases). The CDR3 spans 15 residues. The V end was cut by 6 bases, the J end by 2 bases, with 17 bases between. The CDR3 coding sequence is TGTGCCAGCAGCCGGGTTGCGAGCGGGCCCTACGAGCAGTACTTC. This translates into CASSRVASGPYEQYF.

The chain is built from TRBV10-2 and TRBJ2-5; a weak D match, TRBD2 (6 bases). The CDR3 length is 16 residues. V lost 2 bases and J lost 2, with 15 bases in between. The germline gives CDR1 WSHSY, CDR2 SAAADI. The chain's CDR3 is CASSERASAPQETQYF. The CDR3, as DNA: TGCGCCAGCAGTGAGCGGGCTAGCGCACCACAAGAGACCCAGTACTTC.

The sample holds one count of this clonotype. The chain employs TRBV5-4 and TRBJ1-1; tentative D call: TRBD1 (5 bases). In germline, CDR1 is SGHNT, CDR2 YYREEE (reference sequence). The length of the CDR3 is 13 residues. The V and J ends lost 2 bases and 8 bases respectively, with 13 bases between them. The CDR3 loop is CASSFLGDLEAFF. In DNA form, the CDR3 reads TGTGCCAGCAGCTTCCTAGGGGACCTCGAAGCTTTCTTT.

V usage is TRBV7-6 and J usage is TRBJ2-5; D perhaps matches TRBD2 (6 bases). This CDR3 contains 14 residues. Trimming left V 6 bases short and J 2 bases short, with 13 bases between. Looked up from germline, CDR1 is SGHVS and CDR2 is FNYEAQ. Here the CDR3 reads CASRRRAGQETQYF. The DNA for the CDR3 is TGTGCCAGCAGGAGGAGGGCAGGTCAAGAGACCCAGTACTTC.

The V gene is TRBV7-8, the J gene TRBJ2-2; TRBD2 aligns across 10 bases. The V segment lost 5 bases and the J segment 7 bases; nucleotides outside the gene matches: 7. This CDR3 region has 15 residues. Germline loops: CDR1 SGHVS, CDR2 FQNEAQ. The CDR3 reads CASSKGLADYGELFF. The CDR3 coding sequence is TGTGCCAGCAGCAAAGGACTAGCGGACTACGGGGAGCTGTTTTTT.

J is TRBJ1-1 and V is TRBV29-1; TRBD1 aligns across 7 bases. CDR1 SQVTM and CDR2 ANQGSEA come from the germline V gene. The ends lost 6 bases at V and 1 base at J; junction bases unmatched: 5. This CDR3 is 13 amino acids long. The CDR3 DNA follows: TGCAGCGTCGTGGGACAGTCGAACACTGAAGCTTTCTTT. Its translation is CSVVGQSNTEAFF.

The gene calls are TRBV9 and TRBJ2-1; D possibly corresponds to TRBD2 (6 bases). Trimming left V 5 bases short and J 6 bases short, with 18 bases between. The V gene's germline CDR1 is SGDLS and CDR2 YYNGEE. This CDR3 spans 15 amino acids. DNA for the CDR3: TGTGCCAGCAGTCCGGAGGGTTTTCAGATCAATGAGCAGTTCTTC. This codes for CASSPEGFQINEQFF.

The V and J genes are TRBV29-1 and TRBJ2-5; 8 bases are shared with TRBD1. Per germline, CDR1 SQVTM and CDR2 ANQGSEA. The CDR3 totals 12 residues. Trimming at V came to 4 bases and at J to 5 bases, leaving 3 bases not matched to a gene. CDR3 sequence (DNA): TGCAGCGTTGGGACAGGGAGCGAGACCCAGTACTTC. This encodes CSVGTGSETQYF.

The J gene is TRBJ2-1, the V gene TRBV27; D is uncertain. The V and J ends lost 3 bases and 7 bases respectively, with 4 bases between them. The CDR3 contains 11 residues. Germline CDR1 reads MNHEY; CDR2 reads SMNVEV (reference sequence). CDR3 protein: CASSFANEQFF. The DNA of the CDR3 is TGTGCCAGCAGTTTTGCGAATGAGCAGTTCTTC.

The V call is TRBV14, the J call TRBJ1-3; D is ambiguous. This CDR3 comprises 14 residues. V was clipped by 0 bases and J by 1 base, with 4 bases between them. Germline assignment: CDR1 SGHDN and CDR2 FVKESK. The CDR3 is CASSQDSSGNTIYF. CDR3 nucleotides: TGTGCCAGCAGCCAAGATAGTTCTGGAAACACCATATATTTT.

This chain links TRBV5-1 with TRBJ2-7; 7 bases are shared with TRBD1. The V segment lost 4 bases and the J segment 2 bases; nucleotides outside the gene matches: 9. The CDR3 totals 15 residues. CDR1 SGHRS and CDR2 YFSETQ come from the germline V gene. In DNA form, the CDR3 reads TGCGCCAGCAGCCGGAGGACAGGTCATACCTACGAGCAGTACTTC. Protein sequence: CASSRRTGHTYEQYF.

The V call is TRBV9, the J call TRBJ2-7; a weak D match, TRBD1 (6 bases). Germline V gives CDR1 SGDLS, CDR2 YYNGEE. Trimming shortened V by 0 bases and J by 0 bases, and 10 bases separated the two germline ends. The CDR3 consists of 15 residues. CDR3 residues: CASSVAGDTSYEQYF. The CDR3 bases are TGTGCCAGCAGCGTAGCTGGGGACACCTCCTACGAGCAGTACTTC.

This clonotype was seen just once. A junction boundary mismatches the germline segment, possibly from a read error. The gene calls are TRBV29-1 and TRBJ2-1, with D maybe TRBD2 (6 bases). CDR1 and CDR2 (germline): SQVTM, ANQGSEA. The CDR3 consists of 12 residues. In DNA form, the CDR3 reads TGCAGCGTTGTAGCGGTCTACGATGAGCAGTTCTTC. This encodes CSVVAVYDEQFF.

This chain connects TRBV3-1 to TRBJ2-7; D not resolved. CDR1 LGHDT and CDR2 YNNKEL come from the germline V gene (reference sequence). Between the trimmed V and J ends, which lost 3 bases and 4 bases, there was a span of 13 bases. The CDR3 is made up of 14 amino acids. DNA of the CDR3: TGTGCCAGCAGCCACCTCGGCCCGGGTTACGAGCAGTACTTC. Its translation is CASSHLGPGYEQYF.